This T cell receptor beta chain was profiled in a study of blood T cell repertoires in COVID-19. As for the study in general: COVID-19 samples collected from the United States, Italy and Spain covered acute and convalescent phases.

Per the germline V gene, CDR1 is SQVTM and CDR2 is ANQGSEA. The CDR3 sequence is 13 residues long. The junction had 7 bases not matched to a gene; V was cut back by 6 bases and J by 4 bases. Authors' analysis steps: Amplification of reference gene primers was used by the study to estimate nucleated cell counts. The table came from immunoSEQ multiplex PCR; TCRdb's copy has only in-frame clones and leaves some out. V, J and clone size derive from that table, while D and trimming were established from the DNA sequence. Here the sample spans about 280,000 clones, about nine tenths being singletons. The V and J genes are TRBV29-1 and TRBJ2-7; 9 bases line up with TRBD1. The clonotype comes from a woman younger than 45 with COVID-19, enrolled during active disease. The sequenced material came from peripheral blood. CDR3 amino acids: CSVEGQGMYEQYF. The CDR3 bases are TGCAGCGTGGAGGGACAGGGCATGTACGAGCAGTACTTC.